Reported below is one TCR beta chain. CDR1 is MNHNS and CDR2 is SASEGT in the germline V gene. CDR3 size: 12 residues. With 0 bases removed from V and 8 bases from J, the gap between germline ends came to 4 bases. The sample comes from a study of cytomegalovirus exposure and HLA in healthy donors. Researchers ran the PCR with 60 Vbeta and 13 Jbeta primers. Profiling relied on immunoSEQ multiplex PCR, and the TCRdb table lists in-frame clones only, not all of them. The sample consists of some 150,000 clones, approximately 61% of them appearing once. The sample taken for sequencing was PBMCs. The chain recombines TRBV6-1 with TRBJ1-4; no reliable D call. This TCR came from a woman between 40 and 50 years old in good health and CMV-seronegative. CDR3 residues: CASSEAREKLFF. DNA for the CDR3: TGTGCCAGCAGTGAAGCCCGGGAAAAACTGTTTTTT.